The T cell receptor (beta chain) described here comes from a study of CD8 T cells in ankylosing spondylitis. In making TCR beta libraries, quantitative 5'-RACE with molecular barcodes was used. TCRdb analysed the 5' RACE reads with MiXCR anew, one entry per CDR3 protein. This table has about 240,000 distinct CDR3 sequences, about 10% appearing once. V lost 4 bases to trimming and J lost 4 bases, with 13 bases between them. The CDR3 spans 14 residues. Germline CDR1 is KGHSY and CDR2 is FQNENV. Study-wide results and limits: Roughly 8 highly homologous variants formed a TCR beta motif that appeared characteristic of ankylosing spondylitis blood. The authors found the disease-linked clones to be CD8+ and relatively rare in peripheral blood. Earlier work had already found some motif variants in reactive arthritis synovial fluid and blood.

In its sample, this clonotype was seen a few times. The antigen remains undetermined. The chain carries TRBV16 and TRBJ1-2, with D unclear. The sequenced sample was blood, either unsorted or a sorted T cell fraction (not recorded which). This clonotype was sampled from a male donor with ankylosing spondylitis or in good health (not recorded which). For the CDR3, the DNA is TGTGCCAGCAGCCCCCTGGGAGGGCCCTATGGCTACACCTTC. This gives the protein CASSPLGGPYGYTF.